This entry lists 19 T cell receptor beta chains sequenced from one sample in a study of human T cells and chemical hapten exposure. Indicated time point: pre-sensitization, week 0. Documented treatment: therapeutic diphenylcyclopropenone sensitization with weekly scalp DPC. One entry per CDR3 protein results from TCRdb running MiXCR on the RACE reads. The sample lists over 300,000 distinct CDR3 sequences; 5.1% were seen once. Sample: whole blood, taken in connection with sensitization to the hapten diphenylcyclopropenone (DPC). These receptor sequences come from a woman in her forties or fifties with alopecia areata. Some clones in this sample may be carry-over from other donors' samples.

This clonotype was counted many times. This sequence joins TRBV27 and TRBJ2-7; D is unclear. The V gene's germline CDR1 is MNHEY and CDR2 SMNVEV (reference sequence). The CDR3 runs to 17 residues. Trimming removed 4 bases at V and 3 bases at J, with 22 bases between. The DNA of the CDR3 is TGTGCCAGCAGTTCATTATCGACCCCCGGGCTCCTCTACGAGCAGTACTTC. This translates into CASSSLSTPGLLYEQYF.

This clonotype was recorded at least ten times. V usage is TRBV7-2 and J usage is TRBJ2-7, with 9 bases lining up with TRBD2. There are 13 residues in the CDR3. Germline V gene lookup returns CDR1 SGHTA and CDR2 FQGNSA. The V and J ends lost 2 bases and 7 bases, in that order; junction bases with no gene match: 3. CDR3 residues: CASSLPAGGEQYF. The CDR3 DNA reads TGTGCCAGCAGCTTACCAGCGGGGGGAGAGCAGTACTTC.

There are many counts of this clonotype. V is TRBV10-3 and J is TRBJ1-3, with 7 nucleotides matching TRBD1. V shed 6 bases and J 0 bases; nucleotides not matched to a gene: 2. The CDR3 totals 14 residues. Germline V gene sequence: CDR1 ENHRY, CDR2 SYGVKD. CDR3 sequence (DNA): TGTGCCATCAGGGGACAGCCCTCTGGAAACACCATATATTTT. Its translation is CAIRGQPSGNTIYF.

This clonotype was recorded at least ten times. The chain has TRBV5-1 and TRBJ2-5; D ambiguous. Germline CDR1 reads SGHRS; CDR2 reads YFSETQ. The V and J ends lost 4 bases and 2 bases respectively, with 12 bases between them. The CDR3 length is 14 residues. The CDR3 nucleotides are TGCGCCAGCAGCCCGGTTTTCCCTCAAGAGACCCAGTACTTC. This codes for CASSPVFPQETQYF.

This clonotype was seen only a few times. The gene calls are TRBV2 and TRBJ2-3; tentatively, D is TRBD2 (6 bases). The germline V gene encodes CDR1 SNHLY and CDR2 FYNNEI. Trimming left V 8 bases short and J 6 bases short, with 21 bases between. The CDR3 is 15 residues long. The CDR3 bases are TGTGCCAGCGCCTCCGGGACTCGGCGAGTGGATACGCAGTATTTT. Its translation: CASASGTRRVDTQYF.

This clonotype showed up just a few times. This chain uses TRBV12-3 or TRBV12-4 with TRBJ1-6, with TRBD1 identical over 10 bases. Trimming took 3 bases from V and 7 from J; bases not matched to a gene: 6. This CDR3 spans 16 amino acids. CDR3 region: CASSLGQGSWNSPLHF. The CDR3 DNA reads TGTGCCAGCAGTTTGGGACAGGGGAGTTGGAATTCACCCCTCCACTTT.

There are many counts of this clonotype. J is TRBJ1-4 and V is TRBV3-1; the D gene is possibly TRBD1 (5 bases). This CDR3 contains 14 residues. Looked up from germline, CDR1 is LGHDT and CDR2 is YNNKEL (reference sequence). The V gene lost 2 bases and the J gene lost 3 bases, with 7 bases spanning the gap. The CDR3 bases are TGTGCCAGCAGCCAACGGACATCTAATGAAAAACTGTTTTTT. Its translation is CASSQRTSNEKLFF.

This clonotype was seen at least ten times. This chain connects TRBV6-5 to TRBJ2-7; 12 bases are shared with TRBD1. This CDR3 has 15 residues. Germline CDR1 MNHEY, CDR2 SVGAGI. V lost 5 bases, J lost 2 bases, and 4 bases stayed unmatched. The DNA for the CDR3 is TGTGCCAGCAGTCCTGGGACAGGGGGCCCCTACGAGCAGTACTTC. Its translation: CASSPGTGGPYEQYF.

This clonotype was counted at least ten times. This chain uses TRBV20-1 with TRBJ1-5; 8 nucleotides align to TRBD1. The CDR3 has 14 amino acids. The germline gives CDR1 DFQATT, CDR2 SNEGSKA (reference sequence). V lost 0 bases, J lost 6 bases, and 4 bases stayed unmatched. The CDR3 nucleotides are TGCAGTGCTAGAGAAACAGGGGGAAGTCAGCCCCAGCATTTT. This translates into CSARETGGSQPQHF.

The chain employs TRBV12-3 or TRBV12-4 and TRBJ1-4; D call uncertain. The V end lost 4 bases, the J end lost 4 bases, and 10 bases lay between the germline ends. The CDR3 length is 14 residues. The CDR3 here is CASSYGSGNEKLFF. CDR3 in DNA: TGTGCCAGCAGTTACGGGTCCGGTAATGAAAAACTGTTTTTT.

V gene TRBV5-1 combines with J gene TRBJ1-1; TRBD1 might be the D (6 bases). Trimming removed 4 bases from V and 1 base from J, with 17 bases in between. The CDR3 has 16 residues. Per germline, CDR1 SGHRS and CDR2 YFSETQ. The CDR3, as DNA: TGCGCCAGCAGCCCGCCCAGGGAAGGGGGGAACACTGAAGCTTTCTTT. Amino acid sequence: CASSPPREGGNTEAFF.

Ten or more counts support this clonotype. The CDR3: CASSPRTGENTEAFF. The CDR3 DNA is TGTGCCAGCAGCCCCCGGACAGGCGAGAACACTGAAGCTTTCTTT. The chain employs TRBV7-6 and TRBJ1-1, with 7 bases lining up with TRBD1. Germline-derived CDR1 and CDR2 are SGHVS and FNYEAQ. This CDR3 is built from 15 residues. The V and J ends lost 5 bases and 1 base, in that order; junction bases with no gene match: 7.

This clonotype was seen only a few times. This rearrangement joins TRBV3-1 to TRBJ2-3; D not resolved. V was clipped by 0 bases and J by 3 bases, with 7 bases between them. The germline gives CDR1 LGHDT, CDR2 YNNKEL (reference sequence). The CDR3 has 14 amino acids. CDR3 sequence: CASSQDAATDTQYF. CDR3 nucleotides: TGTGCCAGCAGCCAAGATGCGGCGACAGATACGCAGTATTTT.

This clonotype appeared many times. This sequence joins TRBV25-1 and TRBJ1-5; tentative D call: TRBD1 (6 bases). Germline CDR1 reads MGHDK; CDR2 reads SYGVNS. CDR3 length: 13 amino acids. V was trimmed by 3 bases and J by 6 bases, leaving 9 bases between them. CDR3 DNA: TGTGCCAGCAGTGACAGGGGCAGTCAGCCCCAGCATTTT. This gives the protein CASSDRGSQPQHF.

The chain links TRBV7-9 to TRBJ1-1; 8 nucleotides match TRBD1. In germline, CDR1 is SEHNR, CDR2 FQNEAQ (reference sequence). The CDR3 extends over 18 amino acids. Germline trimming cut 2 bases from V and 5 bases from J; bases unmatched to any gene: 16. This chain's CDR3 is CASSLSLLKTGEWTEAFF. CDR3 sequence (DNA): TGTGCCAGCAGCTTATCACTCCTAAAGACAGGGGAGTGGACTGAAGCTTTCTTT.

As to this clonotype: One end of the junction fails to match germline, which may point to a read error. The chain uses TRBV30 and TRBJ1-1, with 7 bases aligning to TRBD1. This CDR3 has 14 residues. Germline assignment: CDR1 GTSNPN and CDR2 SVGIG (reference sequence). As DNA, the CDR3 is TGTGCCTGGATCCCGGGACAGAGGAACATTGAAGCTTTCTTT. Its protein product is CAWIPGQRNIEAFF.

This sequence joins TRBV5-1 and TRBJ2-1; 9 bases match TRBD2. Trimming cost V 5 bases and J 2 bases; bases outside gene matches: 8. From germline, CDR1 is SGHRS and CDR2 YFSETQ. CDR3 length: 16 amino acids. CDR3: CASRPLAGVTYNEQFF. The CDR3 DNA reads TGCGCCAGCAGACCTTTAGCGGGAGTCACCTACAATGAGCAGTTCTTC.

This sequence joins TRBV12-3 or TRBV12-4 and TRBJ1-2, with unresolved D. Trimming removed 1 base at V and 6 bases at J, with 15 bases between. The length of the CDR3 is 15 residues. CDR3 in amino acids: CASSLGGRAPNGYTF. The CDR3 DNA reads TGTGCCAGCAGTTTAGGGGGTCGGGCCCCAAATGGCTACACCTTC.

This clonotype has a handful of counts. The chain has TRBV18 and TRBJ2-7; D possibly corresponds to TRBD2 (6 bases). The CDR3 spans 13 residues. V lost 1 base to trimming and J lost 5 bases, with 9 bases between them. Germline lookup yields CDR1 KGHSH and CDR2 LQKENI. The CDR3, as DNA: TGTGCCAGCTCACCACGCGGGAACGACGAGCAGTACTTC. Translation: CASSPRGNDEQYF.